The 5 T cell receptor beta chains below come from one sample, sequenced in a study of human T cells and chemical hapten exposure. Time point in this sample: patch test 1, 2 weeks after DPC sensitization. Treatment here: therapeutic diphenylcyclopropenone sensitization with weekly scalp DPC. TCRdb fed the RACE reads into MiXCR, producing one record per CDR3 protein. The sample lists 75,000 to 100,000 distinct CDR3 sequences, around 12% seen once, with 2% to 2.5% in the top ten. The sample in question was whole blood, obtained in connection with sensitization to the hapten diphenylcyclopropenone (DPC). The receptors come from a woman aged 40 to 49 with alopecia areata. Some clones in this sample may be carry-over from other donors' samples.

The gene calls are TRBV28 and TRBJ1-1; no reliable D call. CDR3 length equals 14 residues. V was cut by 5 bases and J by 4 bases, with 14 bases left in between. Germline lookup yields CDR1 MDHEN and CDR2 SYDVKM. CDR3 sequence (DNA): TGTGCCAGCAGTCGACTCGGGATAAGCACTGAAGCTTTCTTT. It specifies CASSRLGISTEAFF.

Many counts were recorded for this clonotype. The gene calls are TRBV7-2 and TRBJ2-4, with 10 bases fitting TRBD1. Trimming cost V 4 bases and J 4 bases; bases outside gene matches: 4. The CDR3 covers 15 residues. Germline V gene sequence: CDR1 SGHTA, CDR2 FQGNSA. The CDR3, as DNA: TGTGCCAGCAGCTCCCCGGGACAGGGGAAAAACATTCAGTACTTC. It is translated as CASSSPGQGKNIQYF.

The gene calls are TRBV20-1 and TRBJ1-5, with D tentatively TRBD1 (6 bases). CDR3 length equals 13 residues. CDR1 and CDR2 from the germline V gene are DFQATT and SNEGSKA (reference sequence). Trimming removed 6 bases at V and 7 bases at J, with 16 bases between. CDR3 DNA: TGCAGTGCCACAGGGATTCCTCACCAGCCCCAGCATTTT. Amino acid sequence: CSATGIPHQPQHF.

This clonotype was seen a handful of times. This rearrangement joins TRBV29-1 to TRBJ2-7, with TRBD1 as a possible D gene (6 bases). Looked up from germline, CDR1 is SQVTM and CDR2 is ANQGSEA. The CDR3 is made up of 13 amino acids. Trimming removed 6 bases at V and 6 bases at J, with 18 bases between. CDR3 nucleotides: TGCAGCGTAGAACAGGGCATACATCGCGAGCAGTACTTC. Protein product: CSVEQGIHREQYF.

This clonotype was picked up a small number of times. This chain joins TRBV6-1 and TRBJ2-5, with D perhaps matching TRBD1 (5 bases). V was shortened by 2 bases and J by 3 bases, with 10 bases between the two germline ends. Germline assignment: CDR1 MNHNS and CDR2 SASEGT. CDR3 length: 14 residues. The CDR3 reads CASSEQQVKETQYF. CDR3 nucleotides: TGTGCCAGCAGTGAACAACAGGTCAAAGAGACCCAGTACTTC.